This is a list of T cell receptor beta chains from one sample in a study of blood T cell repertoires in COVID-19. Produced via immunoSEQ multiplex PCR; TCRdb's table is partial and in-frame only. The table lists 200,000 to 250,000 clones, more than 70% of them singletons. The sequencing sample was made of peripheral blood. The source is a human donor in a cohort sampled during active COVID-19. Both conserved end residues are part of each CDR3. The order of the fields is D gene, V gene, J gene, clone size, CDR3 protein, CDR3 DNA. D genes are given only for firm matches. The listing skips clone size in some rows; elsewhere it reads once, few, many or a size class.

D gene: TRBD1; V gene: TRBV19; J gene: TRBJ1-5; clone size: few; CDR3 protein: CASKRTGAVDQPQHF; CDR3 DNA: TGTGCCAGTAAACGGACAGGGGCGGTTGATCAGCCCCAGCATTTT
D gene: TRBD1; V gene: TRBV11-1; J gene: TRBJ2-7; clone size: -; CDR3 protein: CASSLTGQGGYEQYF; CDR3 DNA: TGTGCCAGCAGCTTAACGGGACAGGGGGGCTACGAGCAGTACTTC
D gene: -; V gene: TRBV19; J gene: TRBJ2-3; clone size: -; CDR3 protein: CASSIGRRGGGTDTQYF; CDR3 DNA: TGTGCCAGTAGTATAGGACGGAGGGGCGGCGGCACAGATACGCAGTATTTT
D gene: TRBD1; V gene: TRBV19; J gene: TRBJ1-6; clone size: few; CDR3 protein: CASSIGGQGNNSPLHF; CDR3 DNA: TGTGCCAGTAGTATAGGTGGACAGGGAAATAATTCACCCCTCCACTTT
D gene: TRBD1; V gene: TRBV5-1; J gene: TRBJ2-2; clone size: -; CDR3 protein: CASGRTGATNTGELFF; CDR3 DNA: TGCGCCAGCGGCAGGACAGGGGCGACTAACACCGGGGAGCTGTTTTTT
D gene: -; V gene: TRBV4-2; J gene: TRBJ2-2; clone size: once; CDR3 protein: CATRGGTPNTGELFF; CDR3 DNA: TGTGCCACCCGTGGTGGGACACCGAACACCGGGGAGCTGTTTTTT
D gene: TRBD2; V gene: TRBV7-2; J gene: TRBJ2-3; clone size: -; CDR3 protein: CASSSSGIVTDTQYF; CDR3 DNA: TGTGCCAGCAGCTCTAGCGGGATCGTCACAGATACGCAGTATTTT
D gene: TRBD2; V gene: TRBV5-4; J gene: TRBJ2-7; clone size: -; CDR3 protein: CASSFGQREVSYEQYF; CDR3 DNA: TGTGCCAGCAGCTTCGGACAGCGGGAGGTTTCCTACGAGCAGTACTTC
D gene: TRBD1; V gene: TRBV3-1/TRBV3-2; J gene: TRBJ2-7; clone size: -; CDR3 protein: CASSQERTGLRFYEQYF; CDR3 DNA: TGTGCCAGCAGCCAAGAGAGGACAGGCCTCCGGTTTTACGAGCAGTACTTC
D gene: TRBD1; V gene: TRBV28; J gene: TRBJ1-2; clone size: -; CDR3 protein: CASNRGGTVPTF; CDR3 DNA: TGTGCCAGCAATCGTGGAGGGACAGTACCCACCTTC